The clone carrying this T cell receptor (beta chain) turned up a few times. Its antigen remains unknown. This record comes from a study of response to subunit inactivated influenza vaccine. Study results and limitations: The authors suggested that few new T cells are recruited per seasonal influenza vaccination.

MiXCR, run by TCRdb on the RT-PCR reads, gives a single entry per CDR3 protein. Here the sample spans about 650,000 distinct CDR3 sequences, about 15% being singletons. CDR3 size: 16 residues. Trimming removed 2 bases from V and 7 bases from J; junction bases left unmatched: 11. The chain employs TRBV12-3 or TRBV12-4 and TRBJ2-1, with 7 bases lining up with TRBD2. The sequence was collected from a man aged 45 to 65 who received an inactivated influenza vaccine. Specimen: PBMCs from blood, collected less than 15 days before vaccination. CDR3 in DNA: TGTGCCAGCAGTTTAAGGTCGGGAGGCATGGGGAATGAGCAGTTCTTC. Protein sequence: CASSLRSGGMGNEQFF.